This TCR beta chain comes out of a study of CD8 T cells in Susac syndrome. The wider study: When blood was drawn, the patients with Susac syndrome were therapy-naive, on corticosteroids, or on intravenous immunoglobulin alone.

Trimming stripped 0 bases from V and 4 bases from J, with 10 bases between. Germline values: CDR1 MGHRA, CDR2 YSYEKL. This CDR3 spans 14 amino acids. Sequencing targeted TCR beta in T cells from blood (CD8+ and CD4+). It was negative isolation that provided the CD8+ and CD4+ T cells, whereas TEMRA cells were enriched by FACS. RNA was extracted with the RNeasy kit, and a quantity of roughly 0.45 to 1 ug was reverse transcribed using random hexamers. TCR beta CDR3 was amplified by immunoSEQ multiplex PCR. This amplification extended across 54 Vbeta and 13 Jbeta segments. MiXCR was run by TCRdb on the immunoSEQ multiplex PCR reads, yielding one entry per CDR3 protein. This sample yields some 50,000 distinct CDR3 sequences, of which around 95% are seen a single time; roughly 0.79% belongs to the top ten.

Sequencing was carried out using CD8+ T cells from PBMCs. This rearrangement joins TRBV4-1 to TRBJ2-7; possible D gene TRBD1, 5 bases. This sequence was found in a human donor with Susac syndrome. The CDR3 coding sequence is TGCGCCAGCAGCCAAGAGGGAAGGGGATACGAGCAGTACTTC. Translated: CASSQEGRGYEQYF.